Shown below are 27 T cell receptor beta chains from a single sample sequenced in a study of cytomegalovirus exposure and HLA in healthy donors. Vbeta (60) and Jbeta (13) primers were used in the PCR. The protocol was immunoSEQ multiplex PCR, while the TCRdb copy is restricted to in-frame clones and leaves out a portion. The table shows 130,000 or so clones, with 70% to 80% occurring only once. The sample consisted of PBMCs. These receptors were taken from a female donor in good health and CMV-seronegative.

The V gene is TRBV14, the J gene TRBJ2-2, with D uncertain. Germline values: CDR1 SGHDN, CDR2 FVKESK. The V gene lost 2 bases and the J gene lost 2 bases, with 9 bases spanning the gap. The CDR3 contains 15 residues. CDR3 amino acids: CASSQNLGNTGELFF. The CDR3 DNA reads as TGTGCCAGCAGCCAAAACCTAGGAAACACCGGGGAGCTGTTTTTT.

J is TRBJ1-1 and V is TRBV27, with TRBD1 as a possible D gene (5 bases). V lost 7 bases and J 7 bases, leaving 22 bases between the germline ends. The length of the CDR3 is 15 residues. Germline lookup yields CDR1 MNHEY and CDR2 SMNVEV (reference sequence). DNA for the CDR3: TGTGCCAGCATCACTCAGAGGCAGGGCCGGGTTGAAGCTTTCTTT. This gives the protein CASITQRQGRVEAFF.

The DNA of the CDR3 is TGTGCCAGCAGCTTGTATGACAGGGTGAACACTGAAGCTTTCTTT. Translating gives CASSLYDRVNTEAFF. J is TRBJ1-1 and V is TRBV5-4, with TRBD1 identical over 7 bases. Germline CDR1 reads SGHNT; CDR2 reads YYREEE (reference sequence). CDR3 length: 15 amino acids. V trimming: 1 base; J trimming: 0 bases; junction bases outside the gene matches: 3.

This CDR3 reads CASSRTVNQPQHF. In nucleotides, the CDR3 is TGTGCCAGCAGTAGGACAGTCAATCAGCCCCAGCATTTT. The chain couples TRBV2 to TRBJ1-5; weak D call: TRBD1 (6 bases). V was cut by 5 bases and J by 3 bases, with 8 bases left in between. CDR3 length: 13 amino acids. CDR1 is SNHLY, CDR2 FYNNEI, per germline.

The rearrangement joins TRBV5-1 to TRBJ1-2; possible D gene TRBD1, 6 bases. The V end was cut by 0 bases, the J end by 4 bases, with 13 bases between. Germline V gene lookup returns CDR1 SGHRS and CDR2 YFSETQ. This CDR3 spans 15 amino acids. The CDR3 loop reads CASSLGLTGSYGYTF. The DNA for the CDR3 is TGCGCCAGCAGCTTGGGACTGACAGGCTCCTATGGCTACACCTTC. The full variable domain, with the rest looked up from reference TRBV5-1 and TRBJ1-2, is KAGVTQTPRYLIKTRGQQVTLSCSPISGHRSVSWYQQTPGQGLQFLFEYFSETQRNKGNFPGRFSGRQFSNSRSEMNVSTLELGDSALYLCASSLGLTGSYGYTFGSGTRLTVV.

This chain connects TRBV6-5 to TRBJ1-1, with no clear D. V was trimmed by 4 bases and J by 4 bases, leaving 4 bases between them. From germline, CDR1 is MNHEY and CDR2 SVGAGI. The CDR3 runs 11 residues. CDR3 amino acids: CASSLSTEAFF. Here the CDR3 DNA reads TGTGCCAGCAGTTTGAGCACTGAAGCTTTCTTT.

The V gene is TRBV19, the J gene TRBJ2-6, with D tentatively TRBD2 (6 bases). Trimming shortened V by 0 bases and J by 2 bases, and 8 bases separated the two germline ends. Germline V gene data show CDR1 as LNHDA and CDR2 as SQIVND (reference sequence). The CDR3 contains 16 residues. CDR3 in DNA: TGTGCCAGTAGTATAGAGGAGGGGACTGGGGCCAACGTCCTGACTTTC. It is translated as CASSIEEGTGANVLTF.

V is TRBV28 and J is TRBJ2-1; 10 positions agree with TRBD2. The CDR3 has 15 residues. CDR1 and CDR2 from the germline V gene are MDHEN and SYDVKM. V was pared by 7 bases and J by 1 base, with 4 bases of the junction left unmatched. The DNA of the CDR3 is TGTGCCAGCAACACAGCGGGAGGGTCCTACAATGAGCAGTTCTTC. Protein product: CASNTAGGSYNEQFF.

The chain joins TRBV13 to TRBJ2-1; tentative D call: TRBD2 (6 bases). Trimming stripped 5 bases from V and 9 bases from J, with 17 bases between. The germline gives CDR1 PRHDT, CDR2 FYEKMQ (reference sequence). This CDR3 has 14 residues. CDR3 loop: CASSRRTKGGEQFF. CDR3 nucleotides: TGTGCCAGCAGCCGGCGGACTAAGGGCGGTGAGCAGTTCTTC.

V gene TRBV28 combines with J gene TRBJ2-7, with D possibly matching TRBD2 (5 bases). The V and J ends lost 3 bases and 3 bases respectively, with 12 bases between them. The CDR3 is made up of 14 amino acids. Germline lookup yields CDR1 MDHEN and CDR2 SYDVKM. CDR3 in DNA: TGTGCCAGCAGTTTCCCACCAGGAGGCTACGAGCAGTACTTC. Protein product: CASSFPPGGYEQYF.

The chain recombines TRBV28 with TRBJ2-5, with 8 bases identical to TRBD1. CDR3 size: 13 residues. Looked up from germline, CDR1 is MDHEN and CDR2 is SYDVKM. V shed 6 bases and J 4 bases; nucleotides not matched to a gene: 4. CDR3 sequence: CASSTGGRETQYF. The CDR3 region has the DNA TGTGCCAGCAGCACAGGGGGACGAGAGACCCAGTACTTC.

V is TRBV9 and J is TRBJ2-3; tentative D call: TRBD2 (6 bases). Trimming took 3 bases from V and 2 from J, leaving 10 bases between them. Per germline, CDR1 SGDLS and CDR2 YYNGEE. This CDR3 contains 14 residues. CDR3 nucleotide sequence: TGTGCCAGCAGCGAAGGACTACTCACAGATACGCAGTATTTT. It encodes CASSEGLLTDTQYF. The variable domain in full, completed from reference TRBV9 and TRBJ2-3, reads DSGVTQTPKHLITATGQRVTLRCSPRSGDLSVYWYQQSLDQGLQFLIQYYNGEERAKGNILERFSAQQFPDLHSELNLSSLELGDSALYFCASSEGLLTDTQYFGPGTRLTVL.

The chain carries TRBV5-1 and TRBJ2-2; a weak D match, TRBD2 (5 bases). Trimming cost V 4 bases and J 0 bases, with 16 bases left between them. CDR1 SGHRS and CDR2 YFSETQ come from the germline V gene. This CDR3 is 17 amino acids long. The CDR3 loop reads CASSQNPPGSNTGELFF. DNA of the CDR3: TGCGCCAGCAGCCAAAATCCGCCGGGATCGAACACCGGGGAGCTGTTTTTT. Full variable domain (outside the CDR3, taken from reference TRBV5-1 and TRBJ2-2): KAGVTQTPRYLIKTRGQQVTLSCSPISGHRSVSWYQQTPGQGLQFLFEYFSETQRNKGNFPGRFSGRQFSNSRSEMNVSTLELGDSALYLCASSQNPPGSNTGELFFGEGSRLTVL.

The rearrangement links TRBV19 to TRBJ2-3, with 8 bases that match TRBD2. Germline lookup yields CDR1 LNHDA and CDR2 SQIVND (reference sequence). CDR3 length equals 15 residues. The trim removed 0 bases at V and 5 bases at J, leaving 4 bases unmatched. The CDR3 here is CASSIDPGGRDTQYF. The CDR3, as DNA: TGTGCCAGTAGTATAGATCCGGGGGGGCGAGATACGCAGTATTTT.

This chain links TRBV5-1 with TRBJ1-1; the D gene is possibly TRBD1 (5 bases). Germline assignment: CDR1 SGHRS and CDR2 YFSETQ. V was shortened by 3 bases and J by 4 bases, with 10 bases between the two germline ends. The CDR3 sequence is 13 residues long. CDR3 nucleotides: TGCGCCAGCAGCTATGGGGGGAGCACTGAAGCTTTCTTT. Protein sequence: CASSYGGSTEAFF.

V gene TRBV9 combines with J gene TRBJ2-7; 8 nucleotides match TRBD2. V lost 0 bases and J lost 4; bases outside the gene matches: 6. Germline loops: CDR1 SGDLS, CDR2 YYNGEE. The length of the CDR3 is 15 residues. DNA of the CDR3: TGTGCCAGCAGCGTAGGGGTCAGCGGGAGTTACGAGCAGTACTTC. This codes for CASSVGVSGSYEQYF. Using reference TRBV9 and TRBJ2-7 for the parts outside the CDR3, the full variable domain is DSGVTQTPKHLITATGQRVTLRCSPRSGDLSVYWYQQSLDQGLQFLIQYYNGEERAKGNILERFSAQQFPDLHSELNLSSLELGDSALYFCASSVGVSGSYEQYFGPGTRLTVT.

The chain carries TRBV27 and TRBJ2-6; possibly TRBD2 for D (5 bases). The V gene's germline CDR1 is MNHEY and CDR2 SMNVEV (reference sequence). V lost 6 bases to trimming and J lost 2 bases, with 17 bases between them. CDR3 length equals 17 residues. The CDR3 sequence is CASRPFGEGAGANVLTF. The CDR3 coding sequence is TGTGCCAGCAGACCCTTTGGCGAGGGCGCTGGGGCCAACGTCCTGACTTTC.

V gene TRBV7-2 combines with J gene TRBJ2-7, with 7 bases aligning to TRBD2. Losses at the gene ends were 2 bases for V and 3 bases for J; bases not matched to a gene: 4. The V gene's germline CDR1 is SGHTA and CDR2 FQGNSA. This CDR3 comprises 14 residues. This chain's CDR3 is CASSLIAGDYEQYF. The CDR3 coding sequence is TGTGCCAGCAGCTTAATCGCGGGGGACTACGAGCAGTACTTC.

This clone was seen a handful of times. The rearrangement joins TRBV4-2 to TRBJ2-3; 10 nucleotides agree with TRBD1. J gave up 7 bases and V 0 bases, and 10 bases lay outside the gene matches. CDR3 length equals 17 residues. Looked up from germline, CDR1 is LGHNA and CDR2 is YNFKEQ. DNA of the CDR3: TGTGCCAGCAGCCAAGACCCGGGACAGGGGTATGGATATACGCAGTATTTT. Translation gives CASSQDPGQGYGYTQYF.

The chain couples TRBV30 to TRBJ1-1; maybe TRBD1 (6 bases). Germline assignment: CDR1 GTSNPN and CDR2 SVGIG (reference sequence). Trimming pared 2 bases from V and 6 bases from J, leaving 13 bases between. The CDR3 loop spans 13 amino acids. CDR3 DNA: TGTGCCTGGAGTTTCACAGGGACGGCTGAAGCTTTCTTT. Residues: CAWSFTGTAEAFF.

Of note for this clone: The same CDR3 is also encoded by other DNA sequences in this sample. The chain recombines TRBV7-2 with TRBJ2-5, with 7 bases that match TRBD1. This CDR3 region has 14 residues. V dropped 4 bases and J dropped 4; count of bases not matched to a gene: 6. The germline gives CDR1 SGHTA, CDR2 FQGNSA. CDR3 DNA: TGTGCCAGCAGCTCTAACAGGGGCCGAGAGACCCAGTACTTC. Residues: CASSSNRGRETQYF.

The chain uses TRBV7-8 and TRBJ2-3; D might be TRBD1 (5 bases). There are 15 residues in the CDR3. Germline lookup yields CDR1 SGHVS and CDR2 FQNEAQ. V lost 4 bases, J lost 1 base, and 12 bases lay in between. DNA for the CDR3: TGTGCCAGCAGCTCAGGGCACGACGGCACAGATACGCAGTATTTT. This sequence encodes CASSSGHDGTDTQYF.

This clone has only a few counts. V is TRBV30 and J is TRBJ1-1; 8 nucleotides match TRBD1. The ends lost 2 bases at V and 4 bases at J; junction bases unmatched: 6. Germline loops: CDR1 GTSNPN, CDR2 SVGIG (reference sequence). The CDR3 spans 14 residues. As DNA, the CDR3 is TGTGCCTGGAGTATCAGACAGGGGTTCACTGAAGCTTTCTTT. It codes for CAWSIRQGFTEAFF.

The chain couples TRBV6-1 to TRBJ2-5; 9 bases line up with TRBD2. The CDR3 covers 16 residues. Germline-derived CDR1 and CDR2 are MNHNS and SASEGT. V lost 1 base and J lost 2; bases outside the gene matches: 5. The CDR3 loop reads CASSEETSGVQETQYF. The CDR3 region has the DNA TGTGCCAGCAGTGAAGAGACTAGCGGAGTGCAAGAGACCCAGTACTTC.

This chain joins TRBV2 and TRBJ2-7; TRBD1 aligns across 7 bases. The V gene's germline CDR1 is SNHLY and CDR2 FYNNEI. CDR3 size: 13 residues. The trim removed 7 bases at V and 2 bases at J, leaving 5 bases unmatched. In DNA form, the CDR3 reads TGTGCCAGCACGAGACAGGGCACCTACGAGCAGTACTTC. It yields the protein CASTRQGTYEQYF.

CDR3 coding DNA: TGTGCCAGCAGTTACCAGGGGCTCTCTGGAAACACCATATATTTT. Its translation: CASSYQGLSGNTIYF. The rearrangement joins TRBV6-5 to TRBJ1-3; possible D gene TRBD1, 6 bases. Trimming shortened V by 2 bases and J by 0 bases, and 8 bases separated the two germline ends. This CDR3 has 15 residues. Germline-derived CDR1 and CDR2 are MNHEY and SVGAGI.

The rearrangement joins TRBV5-4 to TRBJ2-1, with D possibly TRBD1 on 6 matching bases. Germline V CDR1 and CDR2: SGHNT, YYREEE (reference sequence). Deletions cut 2 bases from V and 4 bases from J, with 13 bases between. The CDR3 covers 15 residues. The CDR3 DNA reads as TGTGCCAGCAGCTTAGAGCCGGGACAATACAATGAGCAGTTCTTC. Amino acid sequence: CASSLEPGQYNEQFF.